This T cell receptor beta chain appears in the sequencing data of a study of blood T cell repertoires in COVID-19. Trimming cost V 4 bases and J 7 bases; bases outside gene matches: 6. The CDR3 has 12 residues. The germline CDR1 and CDR2 sequences are GTSNPN and SVGIG (reference sequence). Method: immunoSEQ multiplex PCR; TCRdb's copy keeps in-frame clones and lacks some. Found here are 130,000 to 150,000 clones, 80% of them singletons; the top ten hold roughly 13%. The gene calls are TRBV30 and TRBJ1-1; 7 bases are shared with TRBD1. The sequenced material came from peripheral blood. The sequence came from a man aged 60 to 75 with active or convalescent COVID-19. The CDR3 DNA is TGTGCCTGGAACCCGGGACAGATTGAAGCTTTCTTT. Protein sequence: CAWNPGQIEAFF.